This T cell receptor beta chain was captured in a study of blood T cell repertoires in COVID-19. Study context: Collection of acute and convalescent COVID-19 samples took place in the United States, Italy and Spain. Sources were T cells, B-cell-depleted T cells, or PBMCs; the material itself was cDNA or gDNA.

V lost 6 bases to trimming and J lost 5 bases, with 16 bases between them. Germline V CDR1 and CDR2: ENHRY, SYGVKD. The CDR3 loop spans 14 amino acids. Under the authors' procedure: Amplification of reference gene primers was used by the study to estimate nucleated cell counts. This table comes from immunoSEQ multiplex PCR, and its TCRdb copy is limited to in-frame clones, with some not included. V, J and clone size were drawn from that table, and D and trimming were deduced from the DNA. This sample has over 100,000 clones, with around 80% found just once. This sequence originates from a woman older than 75 with acute or convalescent COVID-19. The J gene is TRBJ1-1, the V gene TRBV10-3; maybe TRBD1 (6 bases). Sequencing was done on a sample of peripheral blood. CDR3 amino acids: CAIRGDNWGTEAFF. The DNA for the CDR3 is TGTGCCATCAGGGGGGACAACTGGGGGACTGAAGCTTTCTTT.